This T cell receptor beta chain was captured in a study of blood T cell repertoires in COVID-19. The CDR3 totals 14 residues. Per the germline V gene, CDR1 is SGHAT and CDR2 is FQNNGV. V was cut by 5 bases and J by 7 bases, with 14 bases left in between. In the original processing: Amplification of reference gene primers was used by the study to estimate nucleated cell counts. Assay: immunoSEQ multiplex PCR; the TCRdb copy retains only in-frame clones and omits some. The V and J calls and the clone size are those of that table, but D and trimming were determined from the DNA. The sample shows about 270,000 clones, less than 90% of them seen only once.

This receptor was identified in a woman in her twenties or thirties with COVID-19, enrolled during active disease. The V and J genes are TRBV11-2 and TRBJ2-2; tentative D call: TRBD1 (6 bases). Sequenced sample: peripheral blood. CDR3: CASSPIRGVGELFF. The CDR3 DNA sequence: TGTGCCAGCAGCCCTATCAGGGGCGTCGGGGAGCTGTTTTTT.